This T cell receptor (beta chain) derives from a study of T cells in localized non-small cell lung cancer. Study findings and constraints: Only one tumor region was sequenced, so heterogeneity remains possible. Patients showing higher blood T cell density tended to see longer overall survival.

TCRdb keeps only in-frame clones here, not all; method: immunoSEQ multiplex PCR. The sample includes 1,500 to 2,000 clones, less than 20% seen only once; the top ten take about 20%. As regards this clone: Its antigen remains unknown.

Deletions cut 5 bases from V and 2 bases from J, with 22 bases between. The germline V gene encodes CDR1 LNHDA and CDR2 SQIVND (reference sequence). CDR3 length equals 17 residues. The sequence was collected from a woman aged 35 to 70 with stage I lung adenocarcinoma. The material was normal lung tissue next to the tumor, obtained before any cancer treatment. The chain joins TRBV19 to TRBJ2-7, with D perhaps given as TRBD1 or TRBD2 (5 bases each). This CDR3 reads CASSLGPASLGTYEQYF. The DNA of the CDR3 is TGTGCCAGTAGTCTGGGGCCCGCTAGCCTAGGGACCTACGAGCAGTACTTC.